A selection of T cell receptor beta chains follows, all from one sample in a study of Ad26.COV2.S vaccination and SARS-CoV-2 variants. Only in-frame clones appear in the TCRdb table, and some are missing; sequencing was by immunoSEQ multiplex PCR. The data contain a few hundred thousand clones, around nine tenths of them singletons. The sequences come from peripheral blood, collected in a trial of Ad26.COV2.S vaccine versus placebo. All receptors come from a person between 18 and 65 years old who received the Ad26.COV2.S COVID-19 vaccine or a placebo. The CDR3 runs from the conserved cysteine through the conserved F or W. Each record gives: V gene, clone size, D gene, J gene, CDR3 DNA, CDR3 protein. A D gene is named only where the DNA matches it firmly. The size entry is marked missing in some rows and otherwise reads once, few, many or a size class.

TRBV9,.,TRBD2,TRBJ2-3,TGTGCCAGCAGCGTAGTAGCGGGGGCCGGCACAGATACGCAGTATTTT,CASSVVAGAGTDTQYF
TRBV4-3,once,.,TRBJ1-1,TGCGCCAGCAGCCAAGACTCAGCGCGGGCTTTCTTT,CASSQDSARAFF
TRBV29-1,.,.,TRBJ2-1,TGCAGCGTTGTCAGGCCCAATGAGCAGTTCTTC,CSVVRPNEQFF
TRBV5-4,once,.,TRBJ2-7,TGTGCCAGCAGCTTGGACAGGTTAAGTTCGTCCGAGCAGTACTTC,CASSLDRLSSSEQYF
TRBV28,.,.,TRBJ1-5,TGTGCCAGCAGTTTATTACGCCAGCCCCAGCATTTT,CASSLLRQPQHF
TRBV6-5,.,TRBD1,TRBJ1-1,TGTGCCAGCAGAGACAGGGCTTCTCGGCACACTGAAGCTTTCTTT,CASRDRASRHTEAFF
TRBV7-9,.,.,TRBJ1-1,TGTGCCAGCAGCTTTTTACAGGGTCAAGGGACTGAAGCTTTCTTT,CASSFLQGQGTEAFF
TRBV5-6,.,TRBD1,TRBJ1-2,TGTGCCAGCAGCTTCCGTAACCCCAGGGGGCGTAGGGGCTACACCTTC,CASSFRNPRGRRGYTF
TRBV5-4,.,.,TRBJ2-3,TGTGCCAGCAGCTCTAACTCACCGGCGCAGTATTTT,CASSSNSPAQYF
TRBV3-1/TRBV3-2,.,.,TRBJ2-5,TGTGCCAGCAGCCAAGGAGGAGAGACCCAGTACTTC,CASSQGGETQYF
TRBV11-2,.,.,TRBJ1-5,TGTGCCAGCAGCTTAGACAGGGAGGTTCAGCCCCAGCATTTT,CASSLDREVQPQHF
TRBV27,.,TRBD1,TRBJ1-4,TGTGCCAGCAGTCCCGGACAGGGGCGGCCTAATGAAAAACTGTTTTTT,CASSPGQGRPNEKLFF
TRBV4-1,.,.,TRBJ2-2,TGCGCCAGCAGCCAAACCCCCGGAACCGGGGAGCTGTTTTTT,CASSQTPGTGELFF
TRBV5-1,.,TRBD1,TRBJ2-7,TGCGCCAGCAGCTTGGGGGGACAGGGGGCTTCCTACGAGCAGTACTTC,CASSLGGQGASYEQYF
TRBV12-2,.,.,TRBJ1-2,TGTGCAAGTCGCTTAGCGGTCGGACGAGACATTAACTATGGCTACACCTTC,CASRLAVGRDINYGYTF
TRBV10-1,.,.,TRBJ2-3,TGCGCCAGCAGCGAGGGGACCATCACAGATACGCAGTATTTT,CASSEGTITDTQYF
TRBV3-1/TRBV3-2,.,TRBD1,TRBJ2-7,TGTGCCAGCAGCCCGACAGGGGGCCACTTTTCCTACGAGCAGTACTTC,CASSPTGGHFSYEQYF
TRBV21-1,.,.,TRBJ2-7,TGTGCCAGCAGCAAAGCCGCGGGACAGGGCTCAAATTCCTACGAGCAGTACTTC,CASSKAAGQGSNSYEQYF
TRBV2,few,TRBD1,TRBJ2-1,TGTGCCAGCAGTGATTGGGACAGGGGGAGCGCTGAGCAGTTCTTC,CASSDWDRGSAEQFF
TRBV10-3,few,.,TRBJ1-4,TGTGCCATCAGTACCGGGGACGGGGAAAAACTGTTTTTT,CAISTGDGEKLFF
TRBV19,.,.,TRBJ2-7,TGTGCCAGTAGTATAAGGGGTACCTACGAGCAGTACTTC,CASSIRGTYEQYF
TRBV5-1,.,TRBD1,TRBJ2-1,TGCGCCAGCAGCTTGGTAGGGACAGGGCGGGATGAGCAGTTCTTC,CASSLVGTGRDEQFF
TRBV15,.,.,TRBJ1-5,TGTGCCACCAGCAGAGATGCAGGAAACCAGCCCCAGCATTTT,CATSRDAGNQPQHF
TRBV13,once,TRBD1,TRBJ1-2,TGTGCCAGCAGCCGACAGGGGACTAACTATGGCTACACCTTC,CASSRQGTNYGYTF
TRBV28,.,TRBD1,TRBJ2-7,TGTGCCAGCAGGGGGGAGAGCCAGGGGGCTTACGAGCAGTACTTC,CASRGESQGAYEQYF
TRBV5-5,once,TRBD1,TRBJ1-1,TGTGCCAGCAGCCCTCACCAGGACAGGCTGAACACTGAAGCTTTCTTT,CASSPHQDRLNTEAFF
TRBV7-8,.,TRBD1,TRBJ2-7,TGTGCCAGCAGCTCGGGACAGGGCGCCTACGAGCAGTACTTC,CASSSGQGAYEQYF
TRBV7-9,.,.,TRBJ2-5,TGTGGTGGAGGGGCGGAGGAGACCCAGTACTTC,CGGGAEETQYF
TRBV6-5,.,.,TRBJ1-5,TGTGCCAGCATGCAGGGAAATCAGCCCCAGCATTTT,CASMQGNQPQHF
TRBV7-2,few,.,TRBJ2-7,TGTGCCAGCAGCTTAGCAGGGGGCTACGAGCAGTACTTC,CASSLAGGYEQYF
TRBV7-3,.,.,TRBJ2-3,TGTGCCAGCAGCTCCCCAGAAAGTCAGGGGTCCCATACGCAGTATTTT,CASSSPESQGSHTQYF
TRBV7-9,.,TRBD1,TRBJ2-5,TGTGCCAGCAGGCCCCAGGGGGCGGGGGAGACCCAGTACTTC,CASRPQGAGETQYF
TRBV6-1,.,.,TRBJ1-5,TGTGCCAGCAGTGATGGGGGCGAACTTAATCAGCCCCAGCATTTT,CASSDGGELNQPQHF
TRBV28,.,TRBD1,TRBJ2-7,TGTGCCAGCAAATTGAAGCAGGACAGGGACTACGAGCAGTACTTC,CASKLKQDRDYEQYF
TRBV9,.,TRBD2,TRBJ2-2,TGTGCCAGCAGCGTACTAGCGGGGGAGATCAACACCGGGGAGCTGTTTTTT,CASSVLAGEINTGELFF
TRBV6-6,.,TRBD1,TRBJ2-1,TGTGCCAGCAGTCCGCCGGGACAGGCCCTAATTGAGCAGTTCTTC,CASSPPGQALIEQFF
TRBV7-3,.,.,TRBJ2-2,TGTGCCAGCAGCCCGCGCCGGGGAACCGGGGAGCTGTTTTTT,CASSPRRGTGELFF
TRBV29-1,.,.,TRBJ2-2,TGCAGCGTTGGCAACACCGGGGAGCTGTTTTTT,CSVGNTGELFF
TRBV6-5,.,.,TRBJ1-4,TGTGCCAGCAGTTACAGGTCACACTCCGGACGGGAAAAACTGTTTTTT,CASSYRSHSGREKLFF
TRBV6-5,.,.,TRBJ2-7,TGTGCCAGCAAGTTGGGGGGCCTTGCCTACGAGCAGTACTTC,CASKLGGLAYEQYF
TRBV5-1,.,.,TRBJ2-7,TGCGCCAGCAGCTTGTGGCAGGGGAACTCCTACGAGCAGTACTTC,CASSLWQGNSYEQYF
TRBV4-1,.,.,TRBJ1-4,TGCGCCAGCAGCCAAAAGCACGGCTCCGGAAAACTGTTTTTT,CASSQKHGSGKLFF
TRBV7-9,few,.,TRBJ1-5,TGTGCCAGCAGCATAGGTACAGGAACCGATCAGCCCCAGCATTTT,CASSIGTGTDQPQHF
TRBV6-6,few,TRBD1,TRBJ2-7,TGTGCCAGCAGGGGGGCAGGGGGCAAGTACGAGCAGTACTTC,CASRGAGGKYEQYF
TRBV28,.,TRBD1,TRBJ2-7,TGTGCCAGCAGTCGCCCAAGAGGGACAGGGGGCAGCTACGAGCAGTACTTC,CASSRPRGTGGSYEQYF
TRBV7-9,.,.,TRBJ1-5,TGTGCCAGCAGCACCTCGGATCAGCCCCAGCATTTT,CASSTSDQPQHF
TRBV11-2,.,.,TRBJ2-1,TGTGCCAGCAGCTTCGGACCCGGATACAATGAGCAGTTCTTC,CASSFGPGYNEQFF
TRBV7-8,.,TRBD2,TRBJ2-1,TGTGCCAGCAGCTTAGCTAGCGGGGGGGCACCCTACAATGAGCAGTTCTTC,CASSLASGGAPYNEQFF
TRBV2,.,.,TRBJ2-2,TGTGCCAGCAGTGAAGCGCGGAGTGATTTAAAGCTGTTTTTT,CASSEARSDLKLFF
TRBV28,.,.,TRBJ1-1,TGTGCCAGCAGCATTAGAGGCAACGAAGCTTTCTTT,CASSIRGNEAFF